The 9 T cell receptor beta chains given below trace back to one sample, sequenced in a study of T cells after yellow fever vaccination. TCRdb used MiXCR to reprocess the 5' RACE reads, holding one entry per CDR3 protein. The sample contains over 250,000 distinct CDR3 sequences, roughly 4.3% of which appear only once. The sample here was PBMCs, taken 5 days after the yellow fever booster vaccination. These receptors were taken from a man younger than 30 who received the YFV17D yellow fever vaccine.

Ten or more counts support this clonotype. This chain uses TRBV12-3 or TRBV12-4 with TRBJ2-7; no definite D call. V dropped 3 bases and J dropped 7 bases, with 10 bases sitting between them. The CDR3 has 12 amino acids. The CDR3 loop reads CASSFGDGEQYF. As DNA, the CDR3 is TGTGCCAGCAGTTTTGGGGATGGGGAGCAGTACTTC.

In this sample, this clonotype turned up many times. V is TRBV6-2 or TRBV6-3 and J is TRBJ2-5; D is ambiguous. The germline V and J ends were trimmed by 2 bases and 4 bases, with 8 bases remaining between them. The germline gives CDR1 MNHEY, CDR2 SVGEGT. The CDR3 contains 13 residues. In DNA, the CDR3 is TGTGCCAGCAGTTACGGAATCTTAGAGACCCAGTACTTC. Its protein is CASSYGILETQYF.

This clonotype was recorded a few times. The genes are TRBV12-3 or TRBV12-4 and TRBJ1-3; D is unclear. The CDR3 is 14 residues long. The V gene lost 5 bases and the J gene lost 0 bases, with 8 bases spanning the gap. The DNA of the CDR3 is TGTGCCAGCAGTACTTTGGACTCTGGAAACACCATATATTTT. The encoded protein is CASSTLDSGNTIYF.

By proportion, this clonotype is large. The V and J genes are TRBV27 and TRBJ2-7, with 8 positions matching TRBD2. Germline assignment: CDR1 MNHEY and CDR2 SMNVEV (reference sequence). This CDR3 contains 15 residues. V dropped 1 base and J dropped 1; count of bases not matched to a gene: 3. DNA of the CDR3: TGTGCCAGCAGTTTATTAGCGGGGTCTTCCTACGAGCAGTACTTC. Amino acids: CASSLLAGSSYEQYF.

The CDR3 coding sequence is TGTGCCAGCAGTCGCCAGGGCGGGGAGCTGTTTTTT. Its protein is CASSRQGGELFF. This chain uses TRBV3-1 with TRBJ2-2; D is perhaps TRBD1 (5 bases). Germline V gene data show CDR1 as LGHDT and CDR2 as YNNKEL (reference sequence). The CDR3 extends over 12 amino acids. V lost 6 bases and J lost 7, with 9 bases in between. Based on the CDR3 plus reference TRBV3-1 and TRBJ2-2, the full variable domain is DTAVSQTPKYLVTQMGNDKSIKCEQNLGHDTMYWYKQDSKKFLKIMFSYNNKELIINETVPNRFSPKSPDKAHLNLHINSLELGDSAVYFCASSRQGGELFFGEGSRLTVL.

The CDR3 nucleotides are TGTGCCAGCAGTTGGGGAGGGGCCAGCACAAACACTGAAGCTTTCTTT. Its translation is CASSWGGASTNTEAFF. The J gene is TRBJ1-1, the V gene TRBV6-6, with TRBD1 as a possible D gene (5 bases). The germline V and J ends were trimmed by 4 bases and 2 bases, with 17 bases remaining between them. The CDR3 has 16 amino acids. Germline V gene sequence: CDR1 MNHNY, CDR2 SVGAGI (reference sequence).

The DNA for the CDR3 is TGCAGCGTTGAAGGGGTGGGACTTTCCGGGATTGCCAACTACGAGCAGTACTTC. Translation: CSVEGVGLSGIANYEQYF. The chain uses TRBV29-1 and TRBJ2-7; D possibly corresponds to TRBD2 (6 bases). This CDR3 comprises 18 residues. Trimming cost V 1 base and J 3 bases, with 25 bases left between them. Germline V gene data show CDR1 as SQVTM and CDR2 as ANQGSEA.

This clonotype was counted many times. The chain combines TRBV29-1 with TRBJ2-5, with TRBD2 matching over 8 bases. The CDR3 has 14 amino acids. With 6 bases clipped from V and 4 bases from J, the junction kept 10 bases outside the gene matches. The germline CDR1 and CDR2 sequences are SQVTM and ANQGSEA. CDR3 sequence reads: CSVDRGGLGETQYF. DNA for the CDR3: TGCAGCGTGGATCGGGGGGGGCTAGGAGAGACCCAGTACTTC. The whole variable domain, filled in from reference TRBV29-1 and TRBJ2-5, reads SAVISQKPSRDICQRGTSLTIQCQVDSQVTMMFWYRQQPGQSLTLIATANQGSEATYESGFVIDKFPISRPNLTFSTLTVSNMSPEDSSIYLCSVDRGGLGETQYFGPGTRLLVL.

The rearrangement links TRBV4-3 to TRBJ1-2, with D tentatively TRBD1 (6 bases). Trimming took off 1 base at V and 5 bases at J, with 11 bases between the two ends. The CDR3 runs 14 residues. In germline, CDR1 is LGHNA, CDR2 YSLEER. CDR3 loop: CASSQGDNLYGYTF. The CDR3 DNA reads as TGCGCCAGCAGCCAAGGGGACAATCTGTATGGCTACACCTTC.